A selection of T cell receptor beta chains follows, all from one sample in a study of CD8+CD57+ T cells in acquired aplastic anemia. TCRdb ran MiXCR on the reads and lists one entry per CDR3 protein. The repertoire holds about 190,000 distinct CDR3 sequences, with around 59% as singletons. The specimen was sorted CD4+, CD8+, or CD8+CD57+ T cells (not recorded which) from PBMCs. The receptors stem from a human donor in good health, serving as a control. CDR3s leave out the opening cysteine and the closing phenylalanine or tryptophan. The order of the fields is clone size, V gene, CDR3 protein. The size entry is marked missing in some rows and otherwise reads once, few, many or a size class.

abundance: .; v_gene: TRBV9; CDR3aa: ASGGGPGNTIY
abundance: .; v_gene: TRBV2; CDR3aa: ASSESPGVAEAF
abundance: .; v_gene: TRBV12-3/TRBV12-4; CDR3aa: ASSFAGRTNYGYT
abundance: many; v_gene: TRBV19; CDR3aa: ASSIADRYNEQF
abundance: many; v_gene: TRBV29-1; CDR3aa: SAARTGATYEQY
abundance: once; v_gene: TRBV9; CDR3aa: ASSVEMQAGNTIY
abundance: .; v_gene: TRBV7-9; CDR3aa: ASSLAGSNTGELS
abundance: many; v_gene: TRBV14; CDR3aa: ASSQLGTSGQETQY
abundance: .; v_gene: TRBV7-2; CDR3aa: ASSSMASGTREQF
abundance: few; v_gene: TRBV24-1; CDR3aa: ATSEPERGYCTDTQY
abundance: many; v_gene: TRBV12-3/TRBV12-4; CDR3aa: ASSLAEGGQPQH
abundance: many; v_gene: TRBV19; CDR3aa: ASHRRTGGFPNYGYT
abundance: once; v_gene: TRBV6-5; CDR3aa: ASSGTILNQPQH
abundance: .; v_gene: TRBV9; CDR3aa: ASSGWNREAGDYGYT
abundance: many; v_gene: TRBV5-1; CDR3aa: ASSLGRTSGGNTDTQY
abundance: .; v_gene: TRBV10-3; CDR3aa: AISPDRDSEKLF
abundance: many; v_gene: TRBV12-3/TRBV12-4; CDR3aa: ASSLVVDGYT
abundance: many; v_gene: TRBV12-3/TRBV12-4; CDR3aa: ASSRSGGGYNEQF
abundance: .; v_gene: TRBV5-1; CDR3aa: ASSLVASGTDTQY
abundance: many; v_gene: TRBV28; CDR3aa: ASTSGAAHYAEQY
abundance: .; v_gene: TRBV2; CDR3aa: ASREGTNTGELF
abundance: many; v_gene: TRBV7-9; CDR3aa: ASSLLGLANTQY
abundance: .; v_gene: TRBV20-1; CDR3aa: SAPQGARDEKLF
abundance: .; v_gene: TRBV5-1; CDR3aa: ASSLTGSRYNSPLH
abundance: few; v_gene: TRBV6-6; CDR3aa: ASSAVLESPLH
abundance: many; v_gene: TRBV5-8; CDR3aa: ASSDGDWGN
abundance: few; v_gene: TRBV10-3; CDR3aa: AISESMPQRKSSYEQY
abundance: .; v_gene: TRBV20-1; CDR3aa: SVRGLAGGGNTGELF
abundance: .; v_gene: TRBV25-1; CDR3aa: ASILANEQF
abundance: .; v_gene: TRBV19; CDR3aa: ASAPNPGTEAF
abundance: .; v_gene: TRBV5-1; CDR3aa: ASSQRQGAWDTQY
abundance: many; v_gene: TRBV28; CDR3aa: ASSYRAYNSPLH
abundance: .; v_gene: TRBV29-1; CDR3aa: SVDEGGDTQY
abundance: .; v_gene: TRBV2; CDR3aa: ASRFQFRHSTDTQY
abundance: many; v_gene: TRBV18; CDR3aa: ASSGSVHTEAF
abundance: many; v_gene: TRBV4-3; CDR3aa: ASSQLVRGHYEQY
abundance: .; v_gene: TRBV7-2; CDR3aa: ASSLARTGTGEQF
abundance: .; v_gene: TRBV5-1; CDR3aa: ASSLGRVASGGSKQF
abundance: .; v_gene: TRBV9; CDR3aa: ASSLTGAGGYT
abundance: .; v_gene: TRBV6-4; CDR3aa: ASVGTGGLSEQY
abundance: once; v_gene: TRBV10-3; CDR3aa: AISDPATELSYEQY